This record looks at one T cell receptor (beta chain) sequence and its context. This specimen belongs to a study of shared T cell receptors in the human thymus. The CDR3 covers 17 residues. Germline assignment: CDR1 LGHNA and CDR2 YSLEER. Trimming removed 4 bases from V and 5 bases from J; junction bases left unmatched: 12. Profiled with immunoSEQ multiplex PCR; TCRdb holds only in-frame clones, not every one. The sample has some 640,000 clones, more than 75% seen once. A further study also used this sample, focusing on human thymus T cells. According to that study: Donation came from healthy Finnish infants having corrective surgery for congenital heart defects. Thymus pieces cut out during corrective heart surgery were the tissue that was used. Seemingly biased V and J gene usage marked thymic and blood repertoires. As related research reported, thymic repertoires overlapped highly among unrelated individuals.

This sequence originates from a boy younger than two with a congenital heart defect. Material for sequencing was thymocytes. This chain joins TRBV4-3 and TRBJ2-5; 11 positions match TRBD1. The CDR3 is CASSLPPADRGQETQYF. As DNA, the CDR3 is TGCGCCAGCAGCCTCCCCCCTGCGGACAGGGGGCAGGAGACCCAGTACTTC.